A single T cell receptor (beta chain) is shown here with its context. Its target is unknown. Time point in this sample: week 23, last vaccination. In the vaccine, a single dose held 300 ug of the mutant IDH1 20-mer peptide, along with topical imiquimod. Germline V CDR1 and CDR2: SGHNT, YYREEE (reference sequence). This CDR3 region has 14 residues. Losses at the gene ends were 4 bases for V and 5 bases for J; bases not matched to a gene: 6. The data belong to a study of a mutant IDH1 vaccine in newly diagnosed glioma. About the research overall: Radiotherapy, temozolomide, or both had been given previously, and both were given to most.

The data were produced by immunoSEQ multiplex PCR, yet TCRdb's version contains in-frame clones alone and is incomplete. The table has approximately 70,000 clones, approximately 87% seen once. V is TRBV5-4 and J is TRBJ1-2; 9 bases align to TRBD1. The TCR sequence derives from a man between 18 and 29 years old with glioma. The source material was PBMCs, sampled from a glioma patient whose treatment included an IDH1 peptide vaccine. The CDR3 DNA reads TGTGCCAGCAGCCCCCCGGGACAGGGTTATGGCTACACCTTC. Protein sequence: CASSPPGQGYGYTF.